Below are 29 T cell receptor beta chains sequenced from a single sample in a study of cytomegalovirus exposure and HLA in healthy donors (dated by TCRdb to about 2017). To prepare the library, the immunoSEQ multiplex PCR assay was applied. A mixture of 60 forward primers for TCR Vbeta segments and 13 reverse primers for TCR Jbeta segments was used in the multiplex PCR. Here the immuneACCESS table is served through TCRdb, limited to in-frame sequences with V and J called. Missing clones are a known gap in these copies; in checked studies unresolved V genes cover under half, and the rest lacks a known reason. The sample table shows approximately 140,000 clones, and about 80% are seen once. The ten largest make up around 13% of the sample. The sample consisted of PBMCs. Receptor source: a man between 35 and 55 years old in good health and CMV-seropositive.

The chain combines TRBV7-6 with TRBJ2-1; tentatively, D is TRBD2 (6 bases). The CDR3 is made up of 15 amino acids. Trimming left V 5 bases short and J 4 bases short, with 15 bases between. Germline values: CDR1 SGHVS, CDR2 FNYEAQ. The CDR3 reads CASSPLGGGYNEQFF. The CDR3 DNA is TGTGCCAGCAGCCCGTTGGGAGGAGGGTACAATGAGCAGTTCTTC.

The genes are TRBV7-2 and TRBJ2-1, with unresolved D. The CDR3 covers 15 residues. The germline CDR1 and CDR2 sequences are SGHTA and FQGNSA. Trimming pared 3 bases from V and 0 bases from J, leaving 9 bases between. The CDR3: CASSFYESSYNEQFF. The CDR3 bases are TGTGCCAGCAGCTTTTACGAGAGCTCCTACAATGAGCAGTTCTTC.

This chain connects TRBV7-6 to TRBJ2-7; TRBD2 agrees at 9 bases. Germline loops: CDR1 SGHVS, CDR2 FNYEAQ. The V segment lost 5 bases and the J segment 7 bases; nucleotides outside the gene matches: 12. The CDR3 extends over 15 amino acids. The CDR3 DNA reads TGTGCCAGCAGCATTAGAACGGCGGGAGGGGGTGAGCAGTACTTC. Amino acids: CASSIRTAGGGEQYF.

J is TRBJ1-4 and V is TRBV10-3, with a tentative D call TRBD1 (5 bases). Trimming cost V 2 bases and J 3 bases, with 13 bases left between them. The germline CDR1 and CDR2 sequences are ENHRY and SYGVKD. This CDR3 spans 16 amino acids. The CDR3 nucleotides read TGTGCCATCAGTGAGCCTGGAGGGGCACCTAATGAAAAACTGTTTTTT. This gives the protein CAISEPGGAPNEKLFF.

The rearrangement uses TRBV6-1 and TRBJ2-3, with TRBD1 identical over 7 bases. V gave up 4 bases and J gave up 2 bases; unmatched junction bases: 6. The CDR3 has 15 amino acids. Germline CDR1 and CDR2: MNHNS and SASEGT. CDR3 sequence: CASSAPGGYTDTQYF. CDR3 nucleotides: TGTGCCAGCAGTGCTCCAGGGGGTTACACAGATACGCAGTATTTT.

The genes are TRBV11-2 and TRBJ2-2; D not certain. The CDR3 is 13 amino acids. In germline, CDR1 is SGHAT, CDR2 FQNNGV. The V end was cut by 3 bases, the J end by 7 bases, with 9 bases between. The CDR3 nucleotides read TGTGCCAGCAGCTTCCGGTCCGGCGGGGAGCTGTTTTTT. It specifies CASSFRSGGELFF.

This chain links TRBV2 with TRBJ2-5; 8 bases fit TRBD1. The CDR3 runs 14 residues. With 6 bases clipped from V and 2 bases from J, the junction kept 5 bases outside the gene matches. CDR1 SNHLY and CDR2 FYNNEI come from the germline V gene. The CDR3 DNA follows: TGTGCCAGCAGACCGAGGACAGGGCAAGAGACCCAGTACTTC. Protein product: CASRPRTGQETQYF.

This chain links TRBV2 with TRBJ2-7, with D possibly being TRBD1 (5 bases). Germline V gene data show CDR1 as SNHLY and CDR2 as FYNNEI. This CDR3 contains 16 residues. The V and J ends lost 7 bases and 2 bases respectively, with 21 bases between them. In DNA form, the CDR3 reads TGTGCCAGCAATTACCAGAAGGGTGAAGGGGCCTACGAGCAGTACTTC. Amino acid sequence: CASNYQKGEGAYEQYF.

J is TRBJ2-3 and V is TRBV2; D not resolved. The CDR3 runs 13 residues. V was shortened by 8 bases and J by 2 bases, with 11 bases between the two germline ends. Germline V lookup: CDR1 SNHLY, CDR2 FYNNEI. The CDR3 coding sequence is TGTGCCAGCTGCGCTGGGCACACAGATACGCAGTATTTT. It yields the protein CASCAGHTDTQYF.

The chain combines TRBV29-1 with TRBJ2-7, with TRBD2 matching 8 bases. The CDR3 has 14 residues. J gave up 3 bases and V 4 bases, and 8 bases lay outside the gene matches. CDR1 and CDR2 from the germline V gene are SQVTM and ANQGSEA. DNA of the CDR3: TGCAGCGTTGTTCCGGGACTAGGGGGCTACGAGCAGTACTTC. It specifies CSVVPGLGGYEQYF.

CDR3 sequence (DNA): TGTGCCAGCAGTCCCCGACACCTCTATGGCTACACCTTC. Protein product: CASSPRHLYGYTF. V is TRBV27 and J is TRBJ1-2; D is ambiguous. Germline V CDR1 and CDR2: MNHEY, SMNVEV (reference sequence). The CDR3 loop spans 13 amino acids. Trimming took off 5 bases at V and 4 bases at J, with 11 bases between the two ends.

This clone was seen a handful of times. The chain links TRBV6-1 to TRBJ1-2, with a weak D call TRBD1 (5 bases). Germline values: CDR1 MNHNS, CDR2 SASEGT. The V end was cut by 5 bases, the J end by 9 bases, with 19 bases between. The CDR3 is 14 residues long. The CDR3 spells CASSPRTGQGSYTF. The DNA of the CDR3 is TGTGCCAGCAGTCCCCGAACCGGTCAGGGCAGCTACACCTTC.

The rearrangement links TRBV10-1 to TRBJ2-7; maybe TRBD2 (5 bases). V shed 6 bases and J shed 6 bases, with 15 bases lying between them. This CDR3 spans 13 amino acids. The germline V gene encodes CDR1 WNHNN and CDR2 SYGVQD (reference sequence). This CDR3 reads CASSPVGVREQYF. CDR3 nucleotides: TGCGCCAGCAGCCCCGTGGGAGTCCGCGAGCAGTACTTC.

The J gene is TRBJ2-7, the V gene TRBV5-1; TRBD2 matches at 8 bases. Germline V gives CDR1 SGHRS, CDR2 YFSETQ. V lost 4 bases and J lost 5; bases outside the gene matches: 8. This CDR3 is 14 amino acids long. CDR3 sequence reads: CASSPSSGWNEQYF. The CDR3 DNA reads as TGCGCCAGCAGCCCCTCTAGCGGGTGGAACGAGCAGTACTTC.

J is TRBJ2-2 and V is TRBV11-2, with unresolved D. There are 12 residues in the CDR3. The germline CDR1 and CDR2 sequences are SGHAT and FQNNGV. The V gene lost 3 bases and the J gene lost 5 bases, with 4 bases spanning the gap. In nucleotides, the CDR3 is TGTGCCAGCAGCTTCCTAACCGGGGAGCTGTTTTTT. Translation gives CASSFLTGELFF.

The chain combines TRBV10-1 with TRBJ2-5, with a possible D match to TRBD1 (6 bases). The CDR3 covers 12 residues. CDR1 and CDR2 (germline): WNHNN, SYGVQD (reference sequence). The V and J ends lost 4 bases and 4 bases respectively, with 7 bases between them. The CDR3 sequence is CASSARGETQYF. CDR3 DNA: TGCGCCAGCAGTGCCAGGGGAGAGACCCAGTACTTC.

The V and J genes are TRBV7-8 and TRBJ2-5, with 9 bases aligning to TRBD2. Gene TRBJ2-7 matches the end of the DNA better, so the J call may be wrong. This CDR3 has 16 residues. The germline CDR1 and CDR2 sequences are SGHVS and FQNEAQ. CDR3 amino acids: CASSPLGGSGSYEQYF. The CDR3 bases are TGTGCCAGCAGCCCCCTAGGGGGTAGCGGGAGTTACGAGCAGTACTTC.

The gene calls are TRBV5-4 and TRBJ2-3, with 8 bases fitting TRBD1. Looked up from germline, CDR1 is SGHNT and CDR2 is YYREEE (reference sequence). V was pared by 4 bases and J by 5 bases, with 3 bases of the junction left unmatched. The CDR3 loop spans 13 amino acids. In DNA, the CDR3 is TGTGCCAGCAGCCAGGGGGCCGAAGATACGCAGTATTTT. This translates into CASSQGAEDTQYF.

V usage is TRBV2 and J usage is TRBJ2-1; D gene unclear. There are 11 residues in the CDR3. Germline CDR1 reads SNHLY; CDR2 reads FYNNEI. V lost 2 bases, J lost 8 bases, and 4 bases lay in between. CDR3 sequence reads: CASSERDEQFF. In nucleotides, the CDR3 is TGTGCCAGCAGTGAACGGGATGAGCAGTTCTTC. Combining the CDR3 with reference TRBV2 and TRBJ2-1 gives the whole variable domain EPEVTQTPSHQVTQMGQEVILRCVPISNHLYFYWYRQILGQKVEFLVSFYNNEISEKSEIFDDQFSVERPDGSNFTLKIRSTKLEDSAMYFCASSERDEQFFGPGTRLTVL.

The rearrangement links TRBV7-8 to TRBJ1-1; 10 bases agree with TRBD1. Trimming at V came to 1 base and at J to 4 bases, leaving 3 bases not matched to a gene. The CDR3 covers 15 residues. Looked up from germline, CDR1 is SGHVS and CDR2 is FQNEAQ. CDR3: CASSLEGQGITEAFF. The CDR3 DNA reads as TGTGCCAGCAGCTTAGAGGGACAGGGGATCACTGAAGCTTTCTTT.

This sequence joins TRBV9 and TRBJ2-3; D gene ambiguous. V was cut by 3 bases and J by 7 bases, with 9 bases left in between. The CDR3 consists of 12 residues. CDR1 SGDLS and CDR2 YYNGEE come from the germline V gene. Written as DNA, the CDR3 is TGTGCCAGCAGCGCATCTAGTAATACGCAGTATTTT. Translating it yields CASSASSNTQYF.

The J gene is TRBJ1-4, the V gene TRBV9; 10 nucleotides match TRBD1. The V gene end was trimmed by 3 bases and the J gene end by 7 bases; junction bases not matched to a gene: 3. CDR1 and CDR2 (germline): SGDLS, YYNGEE. The CDR3 loop spans 14 amino acids. This chain's CDR3 is CASSATGGSEKLFF. CDR3 DNA: TGTGCCAGCAGCGCGACAGGGGGCAGTGAAAAACTGTTTTTT.

The chain carries TRBV5-4 and TRBJ2-2; 7 bases match TRBD2. Germline V gives CDR1 SGHNT, CDR2 YYREEE (reference sequence). Trimming took 0 bases from V and 4 from J; bases not matched to a gene: 9. The CDR3 has 17 residues. CDR3 residues: CASSLDPLGGSTGELFF. CDR3 bases: TGTGCCAGCAGCTTGGACCCACTCGGGGGGTCCACCGGGGAGCTGTTTTTT.

V and J are TRBV5-6 and TRBJ2-1; 8 bases match TRBD2. Germline V gene sequence: CDR1 SGHDT, CDR2 YYEEEE. V lost 4 bases to trimming and J lost 12 bases; unmatched junction nucleotides: 6. The CDR3 is made up of 12 amino acids. The CDR3 region has the DNA TGTGCCAGCAGCCCTTCGGGAGGGAGGCAGTTCTTC. Protein product: CASSPSGGRQFF.

A few counts support this clone. The genes are TRBV6-1 and TRBJ1-3; D might be TRBD1 (6 bases). Per germline, CDR1 MNHNS and CDR2 SASEGT. This CDR3 has 13 residues. Between the trimmed V and J ends, which lost 6 bases and 3 bases, there was a span of 9 bases. The CDR3 coding sequence is TGTGCCAGCAGACAGGGCCTTGGAAACACCATATATTTT. This encodes CASRQGLGNTIYF.

This sequence joins TRBV18 and TRBJ1-3; D not certain. Germline V gene sequence: CDR1 KGHSH, CDR2 LQKENI. Trimming left V 1 base short and J 4 bases short, with 11 bases between. The CDR3 runs 15 residues. CDR3 region: CASSPQRNVGNTIYF. CDR3 in DNA: TGTGCCAGCTCACCACAGAGAAATGTCGGAAACACCATATATTTT.

This clone was counted once. This rearrangement joins TRBV27 to TRBJ2-1; the match to TRBD2 covers 10 bases. The CDR3 runs 15 residues. Germline V gene lookup returns CDR1 MNHEY and CDR2 SMNVEV (reference sequence). Trimming took 3 bases from V and 6 from J; bases not matched to a gene: 5. The CDR3 sequence is CASSLRLAGVNEQFF. In DNA, the CDR3 is TGTGCCAGCAGTTTGCGGCTAGCGGGAGTCAATGAGCAGTTCTTC.

This rearrangement joins TRBV25-1 to TRBJ1-3; TRBD1 matches at 8 bases. Germline trimming cut 3 bases from V and 5 bases from J; bases unmatched to any gene: 9. Germline CDR1 and CDR2: MGHDK and SYGVNS. This CDR3 is 16 amino acids long. Here the CDR3 reads CASSDPTGGTRNTIYF. In DNA form, the CDR3 reads TGTGCCAGCAGTGATCCAACAGGGGGAACGCGAAACACCATATATTTT.

This clone was found a few times. This rearrangement joins TRBV4-3 to TRBJ2-7; 8 positions match TRBD2. The CDR3 contains 16 residues. V gave up 1 base and J gave up 0 bases; unmatched junction bases: 5. CDR1 and CDR2 from the germline V gene are LGHNA and YSLEER. CDR3 nucleotides: TGCGCCAGCAGCCAAGGTCTTAGCGGGACCTCCTACGAGCAGTACTTC. Its protein is CASSQGLSGTSYEQYF.